This TCR beta chain was recorded in a study of blood T cell repertoires in COVID-19. Looking at the study overall: COVID-19 samples, acute and convalescent, were from the United States, Italy and Spain.

The germline V and J ends were trimmed by 5 bases and 5 bases, with 9 bases remaining between them. Germline CDR1 reads LNHDA; CDR2 reads SQIVND (reference sequence). The CDR3 sequence is 12 residues long. Per the original methods: Amplification of reference gene primers was used by the study to estimate nucleated cell counts. Clones were read by immunoSEQ multiplex PCR, and TCRdb kept only the in-frame ones, dropping some. Clone size and the V and J calls come from that table; the DNA yielded D and trimming. The data show under 110,000 clones, with approximately 91% seen just once and 17% held by the top ten.

The chain combines TRBV19 with TRBJ1-1; perhaps TRBD1 as D (6 bases). The TCR originated in a man aged 50-59 years with acute or convalescent COVID-19. Sequencing was done on a sample of peripheral blood. CDR3 region: CASSQGRTEAFF. The CDR3 coding sequence is TGTGCCAGTAGTCAGGGGCGGACTGAAGCTTTCTTT.